The T cell receptor (beta chain) described here comes from a study of T-cell memory formation after mild COVID-19. Background on the study: There were largely donor-specific TCR clusters.

TCRdb redid the calling of the 5' RACE reads with MiXCR, one entry per CDR3 protein. The sample yields roughly 110,000 distinct CDR3 sequences, 22% seen once. The CDR3 spans 17 residues. CDR1 is MNHEY and CDR2 is SMNVEV in the germline V gene (reference sequence). V gave up 3 bases and J gave up 4 bases; unmatched junction bases: 13. The study, taken as a whole, reports: Pre-infection memory carried some responding clones, suggesting that cross-reactive memory joined.

Note on this clonotype: Antigen specificity is unknown.

The sample taken for sequencing was PBMCs or a T cell subset sorted from them (not recorded which). This TCR was sampled from a man younger than 35 who had mild COVID-19 (a few samples of this study predate the infection). Cell type and time point are not known. The gene calls are TRBV27 and TRBJ2-5, with 8 bases fitting TRBD1. CDR3 DNA: TGTGCCAGCAGTTTTGGTCTGGCGACAGGGGCTTCAGAGACCCAGTACTTC. Translated, it gives CASSFGLATGASETQYF.